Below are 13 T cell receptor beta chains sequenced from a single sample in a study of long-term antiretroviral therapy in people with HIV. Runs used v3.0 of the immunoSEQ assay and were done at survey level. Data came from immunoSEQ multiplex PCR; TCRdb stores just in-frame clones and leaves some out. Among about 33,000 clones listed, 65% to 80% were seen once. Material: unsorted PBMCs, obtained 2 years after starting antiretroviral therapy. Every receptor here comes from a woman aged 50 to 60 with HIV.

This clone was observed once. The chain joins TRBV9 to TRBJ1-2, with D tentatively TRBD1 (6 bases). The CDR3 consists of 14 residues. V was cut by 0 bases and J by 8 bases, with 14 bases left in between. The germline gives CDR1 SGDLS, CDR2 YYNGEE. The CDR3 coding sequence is TGTGCCAGCAGCGTAGACAGGGCAGGGAAAGGCTACACCTTC. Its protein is CASSVDRAGKGYTF.

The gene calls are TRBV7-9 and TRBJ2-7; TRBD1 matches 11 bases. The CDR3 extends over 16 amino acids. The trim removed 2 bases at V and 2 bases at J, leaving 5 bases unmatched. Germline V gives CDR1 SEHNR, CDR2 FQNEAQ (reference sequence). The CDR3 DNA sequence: TGTGCCAGCAGCTTATGGGCGGGACAGGGGGCCTACGAGCAGTACTTC. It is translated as CASSLWAGQGAYEQYF. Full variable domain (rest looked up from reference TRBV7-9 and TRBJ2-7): DTGVSQNPRHKITKRGQNVTFRCDPISEHNRLYWYRQTLGQGPEFLTYFQNEAQLEKSRLLSDRFSAERPKGSFSTLEIQRTEQGDSAMYLCASSLWAGQGAYEQYFGPGTRLTVT.

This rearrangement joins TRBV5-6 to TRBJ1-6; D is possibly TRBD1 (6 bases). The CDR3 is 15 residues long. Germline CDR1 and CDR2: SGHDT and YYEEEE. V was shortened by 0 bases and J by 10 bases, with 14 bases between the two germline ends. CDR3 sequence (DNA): TGTGCCAGCAGCTTGGCCCGGGGGCAGGGGTCACCCCTCCACTTT. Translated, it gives CASSLARGQGSPLHF.

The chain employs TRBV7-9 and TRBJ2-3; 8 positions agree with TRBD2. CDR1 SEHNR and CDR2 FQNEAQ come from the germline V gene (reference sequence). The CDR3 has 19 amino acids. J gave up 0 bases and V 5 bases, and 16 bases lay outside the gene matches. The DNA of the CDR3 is TGTGCCAGCAGCCCAGATCGACGCCCCAAGCGGGGGAGCACAGATACGCAGTATTTT. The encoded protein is CASSPDRRPKRGSTDTQYF.

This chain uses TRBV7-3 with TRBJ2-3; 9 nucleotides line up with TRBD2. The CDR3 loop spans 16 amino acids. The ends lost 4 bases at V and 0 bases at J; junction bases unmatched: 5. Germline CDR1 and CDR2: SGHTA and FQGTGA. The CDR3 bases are TGTGCCAGCAGCTCTACTAGCGGGTGGAGCACAGATACGCAGTATTTT. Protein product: CASSSTSGWSTDTQYF.

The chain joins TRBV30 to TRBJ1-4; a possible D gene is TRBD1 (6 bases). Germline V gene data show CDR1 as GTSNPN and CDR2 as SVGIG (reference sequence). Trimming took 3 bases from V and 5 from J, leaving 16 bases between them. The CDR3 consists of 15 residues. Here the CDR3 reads CAWSAYRAQNEKLFF. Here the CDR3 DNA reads TGTGCCTGGAGCGCCTACAGGGCGCAGAATGAAAAACTGTTTTTT.

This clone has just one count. This chain's CDR3 is CASRRAPGGGEKLFF. CDR3 in DNA: TGTGCCAGCAGGAGGGCCCCCGGGGGAGGTGAAAAACTGTTTTTT. V gene TRBV6-5 combines with J gene TRBJ1-4, with D possibly matching TRBD1 (5 bases). This CDR3 has 15 amino acids. V was trimmed by 6 bases and J by 7 bases, leaving 18 bases between them. Per germline, CDR1 MNHEY and CDR2 SVGAGI.

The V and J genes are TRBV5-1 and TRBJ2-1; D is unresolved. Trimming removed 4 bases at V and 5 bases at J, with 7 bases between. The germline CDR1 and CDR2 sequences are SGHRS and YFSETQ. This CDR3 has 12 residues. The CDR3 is CASSIRNNEQFF. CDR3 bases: TGCGCCAGCAGCATAAGGAACAATGAGCAGTTCTTC. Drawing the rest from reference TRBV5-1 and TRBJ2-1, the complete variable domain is KAGVTQTPRYLIKTRGQQVTLSCSPISGHRSVSWYQQTPGQGLQFLFEYFSETQRNKGNFPGRFSGRQFSNSRSEMNVSTLELGDSALYLCASSIRNNEQFFGPGTRLTVL.

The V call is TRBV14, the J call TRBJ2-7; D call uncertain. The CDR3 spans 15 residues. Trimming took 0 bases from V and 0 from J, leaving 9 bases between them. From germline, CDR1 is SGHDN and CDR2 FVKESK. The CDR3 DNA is TGTGCCAGCAGCCAAGATAGCAGATACTCCTACGAGCAGTACTTC. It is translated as CASSQDSRYSYEQYF.

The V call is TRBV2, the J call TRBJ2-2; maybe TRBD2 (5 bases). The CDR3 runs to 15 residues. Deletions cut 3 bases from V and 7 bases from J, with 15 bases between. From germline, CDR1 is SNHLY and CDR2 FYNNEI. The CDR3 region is CASSDAGLNGGELFF. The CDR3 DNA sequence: TGTGCCAGCAGTGATGCGGGTCTAAACGGCGGGGAGCTGTTTTTT.

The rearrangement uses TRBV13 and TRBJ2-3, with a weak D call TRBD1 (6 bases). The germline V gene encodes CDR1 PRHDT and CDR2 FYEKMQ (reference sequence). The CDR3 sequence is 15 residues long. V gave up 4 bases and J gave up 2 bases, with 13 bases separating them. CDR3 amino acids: CASSSENRVTDTQYF. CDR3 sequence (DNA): TGTGCCAGCAGCTCCGAGAACAGGGTCACAGATACGCAGTATTTT.

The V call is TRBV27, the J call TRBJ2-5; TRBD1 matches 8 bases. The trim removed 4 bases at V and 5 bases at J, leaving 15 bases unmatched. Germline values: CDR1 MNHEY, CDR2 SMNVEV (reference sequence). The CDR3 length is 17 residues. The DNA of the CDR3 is TGTGCCAGCAGTTCGACCGCCGGGACAGGCCACGGGGAGACCCAGTACTTC. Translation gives CASSSTAGTGHGETQYF.

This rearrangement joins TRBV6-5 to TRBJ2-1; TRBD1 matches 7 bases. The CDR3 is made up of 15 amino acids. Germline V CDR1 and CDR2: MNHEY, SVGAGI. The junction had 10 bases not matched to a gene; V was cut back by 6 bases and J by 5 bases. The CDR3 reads CASSPGTVEHNEQFF. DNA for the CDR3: TGTGCCAGCAGCCCCGGGACAGTTGAGCACAATGAGCAGTTCTTC.